The T cell receptor (beta chain) described here comes from a study of T cell repertoires in cytomegalovirus infection. The overall study: Selection of CMV epitopes for the study included recently identified HLA-C-restricted and well-studied HLA-B-restricted ones.

CDR3 length equals 16 residues. Trimming cost V 0 bases and J 4 bases, with 12 bases left between them. Per the germline V gene, CDR1 is MNHNY and CDR2 is SVGAGI (reference sequence). From the reads, TCRdb called clonotypes with MiXCR, one entry per CDR3 protein. The data show 700,000 to 950,000 distinct CDR3 sequences, with approximately 29% seen just once and roughly 12% held by the top ten. For this clonotype: Its antigen remains unidentified.

V and J are TRBV6-6 and TRBJ2-2; D gene uncertain. This clonotype was obtained from a human donor in good health (CMV status not recorded). Some clones in this sample may be carry-over from other donors' samples. Sequencing used cultured CD8+ T cells from PBMCs, obtained from culture after CMV antigen stimulation. Here the CDR3 reads CASSYSETLRTGELFF. CDR3 nucleotide sequence: TGTGCCAGCAGTTACTCGGAGACCTTGCGCACCGGGGAGCTGTTTTTT.